Following are 14 T cell receptor beta chains from one sample sequenced in a study of beta chain features in type 1 diabetes. Which antigens these TCRs recognize remains unknown. Study-level results: Among patients with Type 1 diabetes, TCRB CDR3s were moderately but significantly shorter in every one of the four CD4+ subsets.

Expressed TCRB transcripts got sequenced, as all isolated RNA was reverse transcribed. Profiling relied on immunoSEQ multiplex PCR, and the TCRdb table lists in-frame clones only, not all of them. The sample includes about 170,000 clones, roughly 8% seen only once; the top ten take roughly 0.5%. The sequenced sample consisted of central memory CD4+ T cells from blood. These receptors were taken from a young man with type 1 diabetes.

This clone was detected a few times. The chain carries TRBV4-3 and TRBJ2-2; D may be TRBD2 (6 bases). V was trimmed by 4 bases and J by 5 bases, leaving 14 bases between them. Germline V gene sequence: CDR1 LGHNA, CDR2 YSLEER. The CDR3 has 15 amino acids. CDR3 protein: CASSPRGSLTGELFF. The CDR3 region has the DNA TGCGCCAGCAGCCCACGGGGGTCCTTGACCGGGGAGCTGTTTTTT.

This clone has more than one count but fewer than ten. This rearrangement joins TRBV2 to TRBJ2-3; 9 bases are a match to TRBD2. V was pared by 6 bases and J by 2 bases, with 15 bases of the junction left unmatched. Germline V gene lookup returns CDR1 SNHLY and CDR2 FYNNEI. The CDR3 is 18 amino acids. The CDR3 bases are TGTGCCAGCAGCGAAAGGCCCTTTGCTAGCGGGACCACAGATACGCAGTATTTT. As protein: CASSERPFASGTTDTQYF.

This clone has just a few counts. This chain uses TRBV28 with TRBJ1-1; D possibly corresponds to TRBD1 (5 bases). There are 12 residues in the CDR3. V was shortened by 8 bases and J by 4 bases, with 11 bases between the two germline ends. The V gene's germline CDR1 is MDHEN and CDR2 SYDVKM. CDR3 DNA sequence: TGTGCCAGCGGGTTCGGGGGCACTGAAGCTTTCTTT. Amino acids: CASGFGGTEAFF.

V usage is TRBV30 and J usage is TRBJ2-3; 11 bases fit TRBD2. The CDR3 length is 15 residues. Losses at the gene ends were 4 bases for V and 2 bases for J; bases not matched to a gene: 5. From germline, CDR1 is GTSNPN and CDR2 SVGIG (reference sequence). The CDR3 here is CAWTKLAGDTDTQYF. The CDR3 nucleotides read TGTGCCTGGACCAAACTAGCGGGGGACACAGATACGCAGTATTTT.

This sequence joins TRBV14 and TRBJ2-7; 9 bases map to TRBD1. V was clipped by 0 bases and J by 2 bases; unmatched bases: 5. This CDR3 has 16 residues. Germline V gene sequence: CDR1 SGHDN, CDR2 FVKESK. The CDR3 nucleotides read TGTGCCAGCAGCCAAGATCGAGGGACAGGGACCTACGAGCAGTACTTC. Protein product: CASSQDRGTGTYEQYF.

This clone showed up just a few times. The chain couples TRBV7-2 to TRBJ2-2; 7 nucleotides agree with TRBD1. The CDR3 spans 17 residues. Germline V gives CDR1 SGHTA, CDR2 FQGNSA. The V gene end was trimmed by 0 bases and the J gene end by 1 base; junction bases not matched to a gene: 5. The CDR3 coding sequence is TGTGCCAGCAGCTTAGCTCACGGGACAGAGAACACCGGGGAGCTGTTTTTT. It yields the protein CASSLAHGTENTGELFF. Filled out from reference TRBV7-2 and TRBJ2-2, the complete variable domain reads GAGVSQSPSNKVTEKGKDVELRCDPISGHTALYWYRQSLGQGLEFLIYFQGNSAPDKSGLPSDRFSAERTGGSVSTLTIQRTQQEDSAVYLCASSLAHGTENTGELFFGEGSRLTVL.

The rearrangement joins TRBV6-5 to TRBJ1-5, with D hard to call. CDR1 and CDR2 (germline): MNHEY, SVGAGI. Trimming stripped 4 bases from V and 3 bases from J, with 16 bases between. CDR3 length equals 16 residues. The CDR3 loop is CASSSIYYTTNQPQHF. The CDR3 region has the DNA TGTGCCAGCAGTTCGATTTACTACACCACCAATCAGCCCCAGCATTTT.

This clone has a handful of counts. The J gene is TRBJ1-6, the V gene TRBV5-4; unclear D gene. Germline CDR1 SGHNT, CDR2 YYREEE (reference sequence). The length of the CDR3 is 14 residues. The V end was cut by 0 bases, the J end by 12 bases, with 13 bases between. CDR3 bases: TGTGCCAGCAGCTTGGAACTGGTAGGAGTACCCCTCCACTTT. Residues: CASSLELVGVPLHF. Using reference TRBV5-4 and TRBJ1-6 for the parts outside the CDR3, the full variable domain is ETGVTQSPTHLIKTRGQQVTLRCSSQSGHNTVSWYQQALGQGPQFIFQYYREEENGRGNFPPRFSGLQFPNYSSELNVNALELDDSALYLCASSLELVGVPLHFGNGTRLTVT.

The chain links TRBV19 to TRBJ2-7; no clear D gene. V was trimmed by 6 bases and J by 2 bases, leaving 11 bases between them. The CDR3 sequence is 13 residues long. Germline-derived CDR1 and CDR2 are LNHDA and SQIVND (reference sequence). In DNA, the CDR3 is TGTGCCAGTAGGAGCTCCCAGGCCTACGAGCAGTACTTC. Amino acids: CASRSSQAYEQYF.

This clone was counted many times. V is TRBV10-2 and J is TRBJ1-5; D is unresolved. The V gene's germline CDR1 is WSHSY and CDR2 SAAADI. The length of the CDR3 is 13 residues. The V end lost 3 bases, the J end lost 7 bases, and 10 bases lay between the germline ends. The CDR3 region is CASSEGIGQPQHF. CDR3 nucleotide sequence: TGCGCCAGCAGTGAAGGCATCGGGCAGCCCCAGCATTTT.

The chain is built from TRBV19 and TRBJ1-1, with 7 bases identical to TRBD1. CDR3 length: 15 residues. Germline V gene data show CDR1 as LNHDA and CDR2 as SQIVND (reference sequence). V dropped 5 bases and J dropped 5; count of bases not matched to a gene: 11. The CDR3 nucleotides read TGTGCCAGTAGTCCCCGACAGGGTTGGAGAACTGAAGCTTTCTTT. Its translation is CASSPRQGWRTEAFF.

This clone turned up a few times. The chain couples TRBV19 to TRBJ2-2; D is unresolved. The CDR3 is 13 amino acids. Trimming removed 3 bases at V and 7 bases at J, with 9 bases between. Looked up from germline, CDR1 is LNHDA and CDR2 is SQIVND (reference sequence). The CDR3 reads CASSIGFIGELFF. The CDR3 nucleotides read TGTGCCAGTAGTATCGGTTTTATCGGGGAGCTGTTTTTT.

This clone showed up just a few times. The J gene is TRBJ1-2, the V gene TRBV12-5; unclear D gene. V gave up 0 bases and J gave up 3 bases, with 8 bases separating them. The CDR3 has 14 residues. Germline V gene lookup returns CDR1 LGHNT and CDR2 FRNRAP. This CDR3 reads CASGLVAIYYGYTF. CDR3 in DNA: TGTGCTAGTGGTTTGGTAGCGATATACTATGGCTACACCTTC. Looking up the rest from reference TRBV12-5 and TRBJ1-2 gives the full variable domain: DARVTQTPRHKVTEMGQEVTMRCQPILGHNTVFWYRQTMMQGLELLAYFRNRAPLDDSGMPKDRFSAEMPDATLATLKIQPSEPRDSAVYFCASGLVAIYYGYTFGSGTRLTVV.

CDR3 sequence: CASSNRDREEKLFF. CDR3 sequence (DNA): TGTGCCAGCAGTAACCGGGACAGGGAGGAAAAACTGTTTTTT. This chain links TRBV28 with TRBJ1-4, with 9 bases that match TRBD1. This CDR3 is built from 14 residues. Germline CDR1 is MDHEN and CDR2 is SYDVKM. The V gene end was trimmed by 5 bases and the J gene end by 8 bases; junction bases not matched to a gene: 6.